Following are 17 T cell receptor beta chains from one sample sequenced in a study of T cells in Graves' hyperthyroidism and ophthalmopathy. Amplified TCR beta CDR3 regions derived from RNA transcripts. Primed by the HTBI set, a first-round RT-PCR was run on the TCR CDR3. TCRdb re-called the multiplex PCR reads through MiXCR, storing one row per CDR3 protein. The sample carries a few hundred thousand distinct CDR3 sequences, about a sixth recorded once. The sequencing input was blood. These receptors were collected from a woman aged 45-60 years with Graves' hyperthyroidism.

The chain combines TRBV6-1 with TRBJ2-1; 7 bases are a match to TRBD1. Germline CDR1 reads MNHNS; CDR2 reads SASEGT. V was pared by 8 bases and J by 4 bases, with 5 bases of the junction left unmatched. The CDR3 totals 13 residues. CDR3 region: CASGAGGYNEQFF. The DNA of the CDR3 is TGTGCCAGCGGCGCAGGGGGTTACAATGAGCAGTTCTTC.

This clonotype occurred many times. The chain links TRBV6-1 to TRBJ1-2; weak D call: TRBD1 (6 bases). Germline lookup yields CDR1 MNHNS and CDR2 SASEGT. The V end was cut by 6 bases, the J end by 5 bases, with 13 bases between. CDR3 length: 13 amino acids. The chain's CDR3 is CASSARTAYGYTF. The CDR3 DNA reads TGTGCCAGCAGCGCAAGGACAGCTTATGGCTACACCTTC.

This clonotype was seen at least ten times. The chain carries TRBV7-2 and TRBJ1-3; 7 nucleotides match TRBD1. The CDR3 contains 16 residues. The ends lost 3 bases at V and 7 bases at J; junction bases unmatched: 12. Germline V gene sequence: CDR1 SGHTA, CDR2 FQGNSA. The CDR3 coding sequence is TGTGCCAGCAGCTTCCTCTTGAGGGGGCTGTGGAACACCATATATTTT. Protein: CASSFLLRGLWNTIYF.

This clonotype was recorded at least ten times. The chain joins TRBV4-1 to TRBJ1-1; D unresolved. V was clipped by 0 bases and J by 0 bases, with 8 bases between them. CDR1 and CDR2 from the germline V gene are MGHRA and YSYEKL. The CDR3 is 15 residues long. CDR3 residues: CASSQDRWLNTEAFF. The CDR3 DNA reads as TGCGCCAGCAGCCAAGATCGGTGGTTGAACACTGAAGCTTTCTTT.

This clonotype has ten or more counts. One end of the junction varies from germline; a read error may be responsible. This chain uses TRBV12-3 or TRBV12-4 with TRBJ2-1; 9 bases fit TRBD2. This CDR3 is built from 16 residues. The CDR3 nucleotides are TGTGCCAGCAGTGTAGCGGGAGACGCCTCCTACAATGAGCAGTTCTTC. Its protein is CASSVAGDASYNEQFF.

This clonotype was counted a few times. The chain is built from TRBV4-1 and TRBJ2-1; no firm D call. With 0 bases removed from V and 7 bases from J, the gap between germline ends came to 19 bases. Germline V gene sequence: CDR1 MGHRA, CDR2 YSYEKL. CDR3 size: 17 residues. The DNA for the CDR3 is TGCGCCAGCAGCCAAGATCCGTCGCTAGTCGGGCTTAATGAGCAGTTCTTC. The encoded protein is CASSQDPSLVGLNEQFF.

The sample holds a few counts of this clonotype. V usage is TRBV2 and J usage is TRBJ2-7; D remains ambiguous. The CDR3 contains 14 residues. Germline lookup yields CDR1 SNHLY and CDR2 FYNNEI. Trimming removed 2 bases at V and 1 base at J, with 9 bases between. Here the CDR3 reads CASSELGFSYEQYF. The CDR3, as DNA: TGTGCCAGCAGTGAATTGGGATTTTCCTACGAGCAGTACTTC.

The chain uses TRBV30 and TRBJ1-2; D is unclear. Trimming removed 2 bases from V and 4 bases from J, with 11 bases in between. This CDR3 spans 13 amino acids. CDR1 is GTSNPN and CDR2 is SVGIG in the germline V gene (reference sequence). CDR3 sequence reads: CAWSPDRSYGYTF. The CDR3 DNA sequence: TGTGCCTGGAGTCCCGACCGATCCTATGGCTACACCTTC.

The CDR3 nucleotides read TGCAGGGACGGCGGGGAGAAGGTGAACACTGAAGCTTTCTTT. Translation gives CRDGGEKVNTEAFF. The chain is built from TRBV20-1 and TRBJ1-1; D gene unclear. CDR1 is DFQATT, CDR2 SNEGSKA, per germline (reference sequence). This CDR3 is 14 amino acids long.

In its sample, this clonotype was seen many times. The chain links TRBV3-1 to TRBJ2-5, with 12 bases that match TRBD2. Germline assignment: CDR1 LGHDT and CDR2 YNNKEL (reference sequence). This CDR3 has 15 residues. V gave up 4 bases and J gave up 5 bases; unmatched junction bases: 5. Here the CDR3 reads CASSRLAGVQETQYF. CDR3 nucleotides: TGTGCCAGCAGCCGACTAGCGGGAGTACAGGAGACCCAGTACTTC.

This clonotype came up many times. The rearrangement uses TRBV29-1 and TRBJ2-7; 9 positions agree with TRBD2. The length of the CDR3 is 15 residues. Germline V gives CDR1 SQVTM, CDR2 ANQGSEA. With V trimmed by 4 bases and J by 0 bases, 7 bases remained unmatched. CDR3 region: CSVGGSGRSSYEQYF. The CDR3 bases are TGCAGCGTTGGGGGGAGCGGGAGGTCCTCCTACGAGCAGTACTTC.

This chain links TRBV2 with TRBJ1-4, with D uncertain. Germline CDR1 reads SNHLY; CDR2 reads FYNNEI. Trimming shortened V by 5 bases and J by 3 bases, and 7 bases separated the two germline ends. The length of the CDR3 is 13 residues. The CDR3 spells CASSYLPNEKLFF. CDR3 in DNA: TGTGCCAGCAGTTATCTCCCTAATGAAAAACTGTTTTTT.

As DNA, the CDR3 is TGTGCCAGCAGGGAGACAGTTATTAACACCGGGGAGCTGTTTTTT. Protein product: CASRETVINTGELFF. The rearrangement joins TRBV6-1 to TRBJ2-2, with D tentatively TRBD1 (5 bases). Trimming left V 6 bases short and J 2 bases short, with 13 bases between. This CDR3 spans 15 amino acids. The V gene's germline CDR1 is MNHNS and CDR2 SASEGT.

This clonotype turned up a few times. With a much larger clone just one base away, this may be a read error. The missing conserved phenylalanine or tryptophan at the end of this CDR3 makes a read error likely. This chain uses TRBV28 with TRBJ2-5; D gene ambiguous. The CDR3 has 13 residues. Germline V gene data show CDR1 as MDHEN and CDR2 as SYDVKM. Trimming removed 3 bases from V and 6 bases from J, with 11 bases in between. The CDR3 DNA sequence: TGTGCCAGCAGTTTTAGTGGGCGAAAGACCCAGTACCTC. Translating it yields CASSFSGRKTQYL.

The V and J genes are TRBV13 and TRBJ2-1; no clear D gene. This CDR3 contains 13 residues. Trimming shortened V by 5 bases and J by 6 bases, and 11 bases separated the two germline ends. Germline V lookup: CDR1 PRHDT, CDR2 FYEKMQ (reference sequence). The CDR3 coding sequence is TGTGCCAGCAGCCTGACCCAACTCAATGAGCAGTTCTTC. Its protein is CASSLTQLNEQFF.

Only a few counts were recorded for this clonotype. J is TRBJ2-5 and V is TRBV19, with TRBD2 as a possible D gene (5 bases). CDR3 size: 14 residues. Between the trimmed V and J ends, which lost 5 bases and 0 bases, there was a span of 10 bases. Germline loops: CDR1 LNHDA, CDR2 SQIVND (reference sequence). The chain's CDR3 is CASSLGGYQETQYF. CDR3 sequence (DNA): TGTGCCAGTAGTCTTGGCGGGTACCAAGAGACCCAGTACTTC.

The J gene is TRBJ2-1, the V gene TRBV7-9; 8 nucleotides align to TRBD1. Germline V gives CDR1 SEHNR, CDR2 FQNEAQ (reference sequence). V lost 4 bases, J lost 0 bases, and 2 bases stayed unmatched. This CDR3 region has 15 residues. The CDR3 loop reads CASSSTGDSYNEQFF. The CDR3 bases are TGTGCCAGCAGCTCGACAGGGGACTCCTACAATGAGCAGTTCTTC.